This TCR beta chain stems from a study of cytomegalovirus exposure and HLA in healthy donors. About the study: About 85 million unique TCRs from HLA-typed donors were held in an early release of data.

Remarks on this clone: Its antigen remains unidentified. The junction differs from germline at one of its ends, possibly a read error.

Per germline, CDR1 SSHAT and CDR2 FNYEAQ (reference sequence). This CDR3 spans 16 amino acids. Whole-study results and caveats: TCR beta chains numbering under 200 were designated cytomegalovirus-associated. Reports indicate that TCR beta sequences accurately predicted the HLA-A and HLA-B alleles of most subjects.

The PCR ran on 60 Vbeta and 13 Jbeta primers. The table came from immunoSEQ multiplex PCR; TCRdb's copy has only in-frame clones and leaves some out. The data show more than 75,000 clones, roughly three quarters seen once. Healthy bone marrow donors made up the donor group. This TCR derives from a woman in her forties in good health and CMV-seronegative. This chain uses TRBV7-7 with TRBJ2-1; D possibly corresponds to TRBD1 (6 bases). Sequencing was done on a sample of PBMCs. The CDR3 spells CASSCEDSTSYNEQFF. CDR3 nucleotides: TGTGCTAGCAGCTGCGAGGACAGTACCTCCTACAATGAGCAGTTCTTC.